A selection of T cell receptor beta chains follows, all from one sample in a study of control samples from healthy donors and cancer patients. The protocol was immunoSEQ multiplex PCR, while the TCRdb copy is restricted to in-frame clones and leaves out a portion. The data show over 150,000 clones, 96% seen once. Sample: blood. These receptor sequences come from a woman aged 25 to 39 in good health. Each CDR3 is given with its conserved first and last residue. Each record gives: V gene, clone size, J gene, D gene, CDR3 DNA, CDR3 protein. The D gene is left open where the match is weak. Clone size, where shown, is once, few, many, or a class for clones that have expanded.

>TRBV5-4|-|TRBJ1-2|-
TGTGCCAGCAGCCTGGACAGCAACTATGGCTACACCTTC
CASSLDSNYGYTF
>TRBV25-1|-|TRBJ2-1|TRBD2
TGTGCCAGCAGATTCGCGGGGGGCCGGAATGAGCAGTTCTTC
CASRFAGGRNEQFF
>TRBV20-1|-|TRBJ2-2|-
TGCAGTGCTAGTACCCAGTACACCGGGGAGCTGTTTTTT
CSASTQYTGELFF
>TRBV7-2|-|TRBJ1-2|-
TGTGCCAGCAGCTTAGTTCTGGGGGCAGCTAACTATGGCTACACCTTC
CASSLVLGAANYGYTF
>TRBV2|-|TRBJ1-3|TRBD1
TGTGCCAGCATGGGACAGGGCGGAAACACCATATATTTT
CASMGQGGNTIYF
>TRBV10-2|-|TRBJ1-2|TRBD1
TGCGCCAGCGGGACAGGAGAAAACTATGGCTACACCTTC
CASGTGENYGYTF
>TRBV2|-|TRBJ2-7|-
TGTGCCAGCAGTCCTACAGGAAACTACGAGCAGTACTTC
CASSPTGNYEQYF
>TRBV5-1|-|TRBJ2-7|-
TGCGCCAGCAGCTTGGGGGCCTCGAATCCCTACGAGCAGTACTTC
CASSLGASNPYEQYF
>TRBV14|-|TRBJ2-2|-
TGTGCCAGCAGCCCAACCCTTTGGACCGGGGAGCTGTTTTTT
CASSPTLWTGELFF
>TRBV5-5|-|TRBJ1-1|-
TGTGCCAGCAGCTGGATAATGAACACTGAAGCTTTCTTT
CASSWIMNTEAFF
>TRBV19|-|TRBJ1-1|-
TGTGCCAGTAGTGTGACAGGAGCGGCCACTGAAGCTTTCTTT
CASSVTGAATEAFF
>TRBV5-1|-|TRBJ2-1|TRBD1
TGCGCCAGCAGCGTTCTTGCCGGACAGGGCGCTCTTGAGCAGTTCTTC
CASSVLAGQGALEQFF
>TRBV20-1|-|TRBJ1-6|TRBD1
TGCAGTGCTAGTGACAGGGTAAATTCACCCCTCCACTTT
CSASDRVNSPLHF
>TRBV24-1|-|TRBJ1-1|TRBD1
TGTGCCACCAGTGATTCTACAGGGGGCGTTACTGAAGCTTTCTTT
CATSDSTGGVTEAFF
>TRBV7-9|-|TRBJ1-6|-
TGTGCCAGCAGCTTAAGTCAAAATTCACCCCTCCACTTT
CASSLSQNSPLHF
>TRBV5-1|once|TRBJ2-7|TRBD1
TGCGCCAGCACTTTACAGGGGGCTACGTACGAGCAGTACTTC
CASTLQGATYEQYF
>TRBV7-2|-|TRBJ2-5|-
TGTGCCAGCAGCTTAGGATCCCGGGAGACCCAGTACTTC
CASSLGSRETQYF
>TRBV10-2|-|TRBJ1-2|-
TGCGCCAGCATAGCAGACGATGGCTACACCTTC
CASIADDGYTF
>TRBV5-5|-|TRBJ1-4|TRBD1
TGTGCCAGCAGCACTGGGGACAGGGGCAGGGAAAAACTGTTTTTT
CASSTGDRGREKLFF
>TRBV4-1|-|TRBJ1-5|TRBD1
TGCGCCAGCAGCCCAAGACAGGGGTACGATCAGCCCCAGCATTTT
CASSPRQGYDQPQHF
>TRBV2|-|TRBJ2-2|-
TGTGCCAGCAGCGCCGCACTTTCGAACACCGGGGAGCTGTTTTTT
CASSAALSNTGELFF
>TRBV5-1|-|TRBJ1-3|-
TGCGCCAGCAGACCCTTATTCTCTGGAAACACCATATATTTT
CASRPLFSGNTIYF
>TRBV4-1|-|TRBJ2-2|-
TGCGCCAGCAGCCAAGAACCCAGAGCGAACACCGGGGAGCTGTTTTTT
CASSQEPRANTGELFF
>TRBV3-1/TRBV3-2|-|TRBJ1-6|-
TGTGCCAGCAGCCCCCGGGGCCCCGGGACCCTCCACTTT
CASSPRGPGTLHF
>TRBV30|-|TRBJ1-4|-
TGTGCCTGGAGTAGGGCTGCAACTAATGAAAAACTGTTTTTT
CAWSRAATNEKLFF
>TRBV9|-|TRBJ2-1|-
TGTGCCAGCAGTGGGGGGCCGCCCTACAATGAGCAGTTCTTC
CASSGGPPYNEQFF
>TRBV18|-|TRBJ1-4|TRBD1
TGTGCCAGCTCACCAAGGACAGGGAAAAATGAAAAACTGTTTTTT
CASSPRTGKNEKLFF
>TRBV30|-|TRBJ1-1|-
TGTGCCTGGACTCCGGGCCGGGAAAACACTGAAGCTTTCTTT
CAWTPGRENTEAFF